These 29 T cell receptor beta chains originate from one sample sequenced in a study of OX40 agonist ivuxolimab in advanced cancers. Assay: immunoSEQ multiplex PCR; the TCRdb copy retains only in-frame clones and omits some. The sample yields about 100,000 clones, around 93% seen once. The source material was CD4+ or CD8+ T cells sorted from blood, sampled in a trial of the OX40 agonist ivuxolimab. All receptors come from an adult with an advanced solid tumor such as melanoma, head and neck, liver or kidney cancer.

The rearrangement joins TRBV11-2 to TRBJ2-5, with D perhaps assigned TRBD1 or TRBD2 (7 bases each). Germline loops: CDR1 SGHAT, CDR2 FQNNGV. With 5 bases removed from V and 1 base from J, the gap between germline ends came to 14 bases. The CDR3 has 15 residues. CDR3 in amino acids: CASSQGDYLQETQYF. The DNA of the CDR3 is TGTGCCAGCAGCCAGGGGGACTACCTCCAAGAGACCCAGTACTTC.

This CDR3 reads CASSPPSRTGGVNTEAFF. CDR3 in DNA: TGTGCCAGCTCACCCCCATCTCGGACAGGGGGCGTGAACACTGAAGCTTTCTTT. This chain joins TRBV18 and TRBJ1-1; TRBD1 agrees at 11 bases. The CDR3 runs 18 residues. The germline V gene has CDR1 KGHSH and CDR2 LQKENI. V dropped 3 bases and J dropped 0; count of bases not matched to a gene: 9.

This chain uses TRBV28 with TRBJ2-7; tentative D call: TRBD1 (5 bases). V was trimmed by 6 bases and J by 3 bases, leaving 15 bases between them. Per germline, CDR1 MDHEN and CDR2 SYDVKM. The CDR3 loop spans 14 amino acids. The CDR3 region is CASSLPWTFYEQYF. The CDR3 DNA follows: TGTGCCAGCAGCCTACCGTGGACATTCTACGAGCAGTACTTC.

The chain joins TRBV2 to TRBJ1-6; the match to TRBD1 covers 7 bases. The CDR3 has 15 amino acids. Per germline, CDR1 SNHLY and CDR2 FYNNEI. V trimming: 3 bases; J trimming: 6 bases; junction bases outside the gene matches: 5. CDR3 loop: CASSEGGGPNSPLHF. The DNA of the CDR3 is TGTGCCAGCAGTGAGGGAGGGGGCCCTAATTCACCCCTCCACTTT.

The chain recombines TRBV5-6 with TRBJ2-6; D ambiguous. Germline V gene lookup returns CDR1 SGHDT and CDR2 YYEEEE. This CDR3 is built from 14 residues. V lost 4 bases to trimming and J lost 0 bases, with 5 bases between them. Written as DNA, the CDR3 is TGTGCCAGCAGCCCGGTCTCTGGGGCCAACGTCCTGACTTTC. Its translation: CASSPVSGANVLTF. The complete variable domain, with remaining parts taken from reference TRBV5-6 and TRBJ2-6, reads DAGVTQSPTHLIKTRGQQVTLRCSPKSGHDTVSWYQQALGQGPQFIFQYYEEEERQRGNFPDRFSGHQFPNYSSELNVNALLLGDSALYLCASSPVSGANVLTFGAGSRLTVL.

The chain's CDR3 is CASSFPTDYEQYF. In DNA, the CDR3 is TGTGCCAGCAGCTTCCCGACTGACTACGAGCAGTACTTC. V usage is TRBV11-2 and J usage is TRBJ2-7, with D unclear. The CDR3 totals 13 residues. Between the trimmed V and J ends, which lost 3 bases and 3 bases, there was a span of 9 bases. Germline assignment: CDR1 SGHAT and CDR2 FQNNGV. Complete variable domain (other parts from reference TRBV11-2 and TRBJ2-7): EAGVAQSPRYKIIEKRQSVAFWCNPISGHATLYWYQQILGQGPKLLIQFQNNGVVDDSQLPKDRFSAERLKGVDSTLKIQPAKLEDSAVYLCASSFPTDYEQYFGPGTRLTVT.

The chain has TRBV30 and TRBJ2-2, with TRBD1 identical over 8 bases. The CDR3 sequence is 14 residues long. Germline CDR1 is GTSNPN and CDR2 is SVGIG (reference sequence). The V and J ends lost 1 base and 7 bases, in that order; junction bases with no gene match: 5. DNA of the CDR3: TGTGCCTGGAGTGGCAGGGGGCGCGTCGGGGAGCTGTTTTTT. It encodes CAWSGRGRVGELFF.

The V and J genes are TRBV7-2 and TRBJ1-2; 7 bases agree with TRBD1. Per germline, CDR1 SGHTA and CDR2 FQGNSA. This CDR3 spans 17 amino acids. Trimming at V came to 3 bases and at J to 8 bases, leaving 18 bases not matched to a gene. CDR3 loop: CASSFTQGGVQVRGYTF. The CDR3 nucleotides read TGTGCCAGCAGCTTTACCCAGGGGGGGGTTCAAGTGAGAGGCTACACCTTC.

This chain uses TRBV28 with TRBJ1-5; possible D gene TRBD1, 5 bases. V was pared by 5 bases and J by 4 bases, with 18 bases between. CDR1 MDHEN and CDR2 SYDVKM come from the germline V gene. The CDR3 sequence is 16 residues long. The CDR3 protein is CASSGMGGAPNQPQHF. The CDR3 coding sequence is TGTGCCAGCAGTGGGATGGGAGGGGCCCCAAATCAGCCCCAGCATTTT.

This chain links TRBV15 with TRBJ2-7; 7 bases are a match to TRBD1. This CDR3 comprises 15 residues. The V segment lost 3 bases and the J segment 3 bases; nucleotides outside the gene matches: 8. CDR1 is LNHNV and CDR2 is YYDKDF in the germline V gene (reference sequence). In DNA, the CDR3 is TGTGCCACCAGCAGGACAGGGTTTCAGAGCTACGAGCAGTACTTC. Its protein is CATSRTGFQSYEQYF.

The rearrangement uses TRBV15 and TRBJ2-1; D may correspond to TRBD1 or TRBD2 (5 bases each). From germline, CDR1 is LNHNV and CDR2 YYDKDF (reference sequence). Trimming removed 1 base at V and 0 bases at J, with 13 bases between. The CDR3 is 17 residues long. CDR3 region: CATSRALGVASYNEQFF. The CDR3 region has the DNA TGTGCCACCAGCAGAGCACTGGGGGTCGCCTCCTACAATGAGCAGTTCTTC.

The chain recombines TRBV18 with TRBJ1-5, with 7 nucleotides matching TRBD1. From germline, CDR1 is KGHSH and CDR2 LQKENI. There are 19 residues in the CDR3. V lost 8 bases, J lost 0 bases, and 19 bases stayed unmatched. Here the CDR3 reads CASTLYGRQGVNSNQPQHF. The CDR3 bases are TGTGCCAGCACCCTCTATGGCCGACAGGGCGTGAATAGCAATCAGCCCCAGCATTTT.

The rearrangement joins TRBV9 to TRBJ2-3; 10 nucleotides match TRBD1. V gave up 0 bases and J gave up 7 bases; unmatched junction bases: 5. Per germline, CDR1 SGDLS and CDR2 YYNGEE. The CDR3 covers 15 residues. CDR3 residues: CASSVVGQGRNTQYF. DNA for the CDR3: TGTGCCAGCAGCGTAGTGGGACAGGGGAGAAATACGCAGTATTTT.

This chain links TRBV28 with TRBJ2-1; 7 bases agree with TRBD1. The CDR3 covers 14 residues. With 6 bases clipped from V and 5 bases from J, the junction kept 7 bases outside the gene matches. CDR1 MDHEN and CDR2 SYDVKM come from the germline V gene. The CDR3 DNA reads as TGTGCCAGCAGCCCCTACGACAGGGACAATGAGCAGTTCTTC. Amino acid sequence: CASSPYDRDNEQFF.

The chain links TRBV5-1 to TRBJ2-3; D possibly matches TRBD1 or TRBD2 (5 bases each). The CDR3 is 16 residues long. Germline V gene lookup returns CDR1 SGHRS and CDR2 YFSETQ. V lost 0 bases to trimming and J lost 2 bases, with 13 bases between them. CDR3 DNA: TGCGCCAGCAGCTTGGAAGGGGCCGGGGCCACAGATACGCAGTATTTT. Protein sequence: CASSLEGAGATDTQYF.

The chain joins TRBV21-1 to TRBJ1-5. TRBV21-1 is a pseudogene segment. The CDR3 is 15 residues long. CDR3 protein: CASSGPRDVNQPQHF. The CDR3 DNA follows: TGTGCCAGCAGCGGCCCCCGTGACGTTAATCAGCCCCAGCATTTT.

The V gene is TRBV5-4, the J gene TRBJ2-7, with 9 bases aligning to TRBD1. Germline V gene sequence: CDR1 SGHNT, CDR2 YYREEE (reference sequence). V gave up 4 bases and J gave up 6 bases; unmatched junction bases: 8. The CDR3 spans 14 residues. The CDR3 nucleotides read TGTGCCAGCAGCCCCCGGACAGGGGAAGCCGAGCAGTACTTC. This translates into CASSPRTGEAEQYF.

V gene TRBV29-1 combines with J gene TRBJ2-3; D not resolved. CDR1 is SQVTM, CDR2 ANQGSEA, per germline. V shed 0 bases and J shed 0 bases, with 4 bases lying between them. The CDR3 covers 13 residues. For the CDR3, the DNA is TGCAGCGTTGAAGATCGCAGCACAGATACGCAGTATTTT. The encoded protein is CSVEDRSTDTQYF.

This chain connects TRBV9 to TRBJ2-7; D perhaps matches TRBD1 (6 bases). Germline CDR1 and CDR2: SGDLS and YYNGEE. The length of the CDR3 is 14 residues. V was trimmed by 4 bases and J by 1 base, leaving 12 bases between them. Written as DNA, the CDR3 is TGTGCCAGCAGCAAACAGACAGGTTCCTACGAGCAGTACTTC. Translated: CASSKQTGSYEQYF.

The chain carries TRBV19 and TRBJ1-3; TRBD1 matches at 9 bases. J was trimmed by 2 bases and V by 2 bases; bases with no gene match: 10. The germline V gene encodes CDR1 LNHDA and CDR2 SQIVND (reference sequence). This CDR3 is built from 18 residues. The chain's CDR3 is CASSIRTGVIVPGNTIYF. Written as DNA, the CDR3 is TGTGCCAGTAGTATACGGACAGGGGTCATCGTACCTGGAAACACCATATATTTT.

This CDR3 reads CASSTQVSETQYF. CDR3 sequence (DNA): TGTGCCAGCAGCACGCAGGTATCGGAGACCCAGTACTTC. This chain links TRBV7-3 with TRBJ2-5, with no clear D. V gave up 5 bases and J gave up 5 bases, with 12 bases separating them. Germline CDR1 and CDR2: SGHTA and FQGTGA. The CDR3 runs to 13 residues.

The chain links TRBV19 to TRBJ2-7; 7 nucleotides align to TRBD1. CDR1 is LNHDA, CDR2 SQIVND, per germline (reference sequence). This CDR3 is 15 amino acids long. J gave up 2 bases and V 4 bases, and 8 bases lay outside the gene matches. The CDR3 here is CASSTQGTAPYEQYF. The CDR3 region has the DNA TGTGCCAGTAGTACACAGGGGACAGCCCCCTACGAGCAGTACTTC.

The chain joins TRBV7-9 to TRBJ1-1; D is perhaps TRBD1 (5 bases). Germline V lookup: CDR1 SEHNR, CDR2 FQNEAQ (reference sequence). Trimming shortened V by 3 bases and J by 0 bases, and 8 bases separated the two germline ends. The CDR3 totals 14 residues. CDR3 region: CASSFRAMNTEAFF. CDR3 sequence (DNA): TGTGCCAGCAGCTTCAGGGCCATGAACACTGAAGCTTTCTTT.

CDR3 region: CASSSRLAERIAKNIQYF. The CDR3 DNA is TGTGCCAGCAGCTCGCGACTAGCGGAACGCATAGCCAAAAACATTCAGTACTTC. The rearrangement uses TRBV13 and TRBJ2-4; 9 positions match TRBD2. The CDR3 covers 18 residues. V lost 4 bases and J lost 0; bases outside the gene matches: 10. Germline V gene data show CDR1 as PRHDT and CDR2 as FYEKMQ (reference sequence).

J is TRBJ2-2 and V is TRBV9; D might be TRBD1 (5 bases). V lost 3 bases and J lost 0, with 15 bases in between. The CDR3 sequence is 17 residues long. The germline gives CDR1 SGDLS, CDR2 YYNGEE. This CDR3 reads CASSAPRGTPNTGELFF. CDR3 nucleotide sequence: TGTGCCAGCAGCGCTCCTAGGGGAACTCCGAACACCGGGGAGCTGTTTTTT. Looking up the rest from reference TRBV9 and TRBJ2-2 gives the full variable domain: DSGVTQTPKHLITATGQRVTLRCSPRSGDLSVYWYQQSLDQGLQFLIQYYNGEERAKGNILERFSAQQFPDLHSELNLSSLELGDSALYFCASSAPRGTPNTGELFFGEGSRLTVL.

The chain recombines TRBV6-6 with TRBJ2-1; D remains unclear. Germline values: CDR1 MNHNY, CDR2 SVGAGI (reference sequence). The CDR3 covers 14 residues. Trimming stripped 7 bases from V and 0 bases from J, with 10 bases between. DNA of the CDR3: TGTGCCAGCACCTTGGCCGGCTCCTACAATGAGCAGTTCTTC. Encoded protein: CASTLAGSYNEQFF.

This rearrangement joins TRBV7-9 to TRBJ2-5, with 7 nucleotides matching TRBD1. The J call is doubtful: the DNA matches TRBJ2-7 better. CDR3 length: 14 residues. CDR1 is SEHNR, CDR2 FQNEAQ, per germline (reference sequence). This chain's CDR3 is CASSDRVESYEQYF. The CDR3 DNA sequence: TGTGCCAGCAGCGACAGGGTTGAGTCCTACGAGCAGTACTTC.

The J gene is TRBJ2-7, the V gene TRBV10-1; D may be TRBD2 (5 bases). CDR3 size: 14 residues. The germline V gene has CDR1 WNHNN and CDR2 SYGVQD (reference sequence). Trimming removed 10 bases at V and 4 bases at J, with 20 bases between. CDR3 residues: CATRRTRIQYEQYF. The CDR3 nucleotides are TGCGCCACCCGGAGGACTCGCATACAGTACGAGCAGTACTTC.

This chain joins TRBV19 and TRBJ1-2; 9 bases fit TRBD1. V was clipped by 6 bases and J by 3 bases; unmatched bases: 2. Germline-derived CDR1 and CDR2 are LNHDA and SQIVND (reference sequence). The length of the CDR3 is 13 residues. In nucleotides, the CDR3 is TGTGCCAGTAGGAGGACAGGGGACTATGGCTACACCTTC. Its protein is CASRRTGDYGYTF.